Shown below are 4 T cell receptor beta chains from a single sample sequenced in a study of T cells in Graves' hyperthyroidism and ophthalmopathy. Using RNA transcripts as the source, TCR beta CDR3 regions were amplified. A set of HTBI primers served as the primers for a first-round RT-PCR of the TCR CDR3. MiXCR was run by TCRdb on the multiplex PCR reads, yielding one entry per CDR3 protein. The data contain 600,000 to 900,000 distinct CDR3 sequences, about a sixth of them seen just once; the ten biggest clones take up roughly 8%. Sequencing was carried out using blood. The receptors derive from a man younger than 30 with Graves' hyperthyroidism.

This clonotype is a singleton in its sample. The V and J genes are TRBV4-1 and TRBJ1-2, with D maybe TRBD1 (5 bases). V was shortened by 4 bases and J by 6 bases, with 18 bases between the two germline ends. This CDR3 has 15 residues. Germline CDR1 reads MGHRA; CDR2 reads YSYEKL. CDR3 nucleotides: TGCGCCAGCAGCCGCCGGCCGCCACCGGGGGATGGCTACACCTTC. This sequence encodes CASSRRPPPGDGYTF.

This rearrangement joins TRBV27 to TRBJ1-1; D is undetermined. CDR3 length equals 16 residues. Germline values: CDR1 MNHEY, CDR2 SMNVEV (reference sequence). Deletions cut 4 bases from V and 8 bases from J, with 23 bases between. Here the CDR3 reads CASSSSNPLSGREAFF. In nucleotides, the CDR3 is TGTGCCAGCAGTTCCTCAAACCCCCTCTCGGGCAGAGAAGCTTTCTTT.

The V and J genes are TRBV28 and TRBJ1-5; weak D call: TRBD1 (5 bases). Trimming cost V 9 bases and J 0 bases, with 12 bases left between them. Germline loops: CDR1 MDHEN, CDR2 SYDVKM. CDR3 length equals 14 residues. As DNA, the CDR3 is TGTGCCAGTACGACAGACTATAGCAATCAGCCCCAGCATTTT. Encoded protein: CASTTDYSNQPQHF.

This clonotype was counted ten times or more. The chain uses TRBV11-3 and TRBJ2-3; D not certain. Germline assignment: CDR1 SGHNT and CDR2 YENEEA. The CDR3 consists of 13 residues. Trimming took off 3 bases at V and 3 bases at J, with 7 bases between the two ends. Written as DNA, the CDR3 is TGTGCCAGCAGCTTCGGGTTTACAGATACGCAGTATTTT. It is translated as CASSFGFTDTQYF.